The 6 T cell receptor beta chains presented below share a single source sample, sequenced in a study of control samples from healthy donors and cancer patients (dated by TCRdb to the early 2020s). Library prep was done by the immunoSEQ multiplex PCR assay. Drawn from immuneACCESS, this table holds only the in-frame rearrangements with V and J called that TCRdb kept. Clones are partly lost; checked studies trace under half to an unresolved V gene and leave the rest unexplained. Across this sample there are around 180,000 clones, with 91% seen only once. The top ten constitute 2% of the sample. The material sequenced was blood. These receptor sequences come from a woman aged 40 to 50 in good health.

This chain uses TRBV4-2 with TRBJ2-2; 11 bases align to TRBD2. Looked up from germline, CDR1 is LGHNA and CDR2 is YNFKEQ. The V and J ends lost 1 base and 5 bases, in that order; junction bases with no gene match: 3. The CDR3 is 16 amino acids. In DNA form, the CDR3 reads TGTGCCAGCAGCCAAGCGGGACTAGCGGTGACCGGGGAGCTGTTTTTT. Protein product: CASSQAGLAVTGELFF.

The chain uses TRBV6-4 and TRBJ1-1; 7 bases are a match to TRBD1. With 0 bases clipped from V and 4 bases from J, the junction kept 17 bases outside the gene matches. This CDR3 spans 19 amino acids. Germline V gene sequence: CDR1 MRHNA, CDR2 SNTAGT. CDR3 sequence (DNA): TGTGCCAGCAGTGACTCGACAACAGACAGGGTAAAATGGAGCACTGAAGCTTTCTTT. This codes for CASSDSTTDRVKWSTEAFF.

V gene TRBV6-5 combines with J gene TRBJ1-6; 7 bases match TRBD1. Unmatched junction bases numbered 5, after V lost 2 bases and J lost 4 bases. Germline CDR1 reads MNHEY; CDR2 reads SVGAGI. The CDR3 loop spans 16 amino acids. For the CDR3, the DNA is TGTGCCAGCAGTTACGCCGGACAGGTTTATAATTCACCCCTCCACTTT. Translated, it gives CASSYAGQVYNSPLHF.

The chain joins TRBV18 to TRBJ1-1; D not resolved. CDR3 length equals 13 residues. Germline CDR1 reads KGHSH; CDR2 reads LQKENI. Trimming took off 2 bases at V and 4 bases at J, with 8 bases between the two ends. The CDR3 coding sequence is TGTGCCAGCTCACCAATGCCCGTCACTGAAGCTTTCTTT. Translating gives CASSPMPVTEAFF.

V is TRBV6-1 and J is TRBJ2-1, with TRBD2 matching 14 bases. This CDR3 contains 18 residues. J lost 9 bases, V lost 0 bases, and 10 bases had no gene match. CDR1 and CDR2 (germline): MNHNS, SASEGT. CDR3 nucleotides: TGTGCCAGCAGTGAAGCTACGGGACTAGCGGGGGCCCTCGGTGAGCAGTTCTTC. This sequence encodes CASSEATGLAGALGEQFF.

V gene TRBV7-9 combines with J gene TRBJ1-1, with unresolved D. The CDR3 spans 14 residues. V lost 5 bases and J 0 bases, leaving 10 bases between the germline ends. The germline CDR1 and CDR2 sequences are SEHNR and FQNEAQ (reference sequence). CDR3 coding DNA: TGTGCCAGCAGCCTGGACGTCATGAACACTGAAGCTTTCTTT. Translating it yields CASSLDVMNTEAFF. The whole variable domain, remainder taken from reference TRBV7-9 and TRBJ1-1, is DTGVSQNPRHKITKRGQNVTFRCDPISEHNRLYWYRQTLGQGPEFLTYFQNEAQLEKSRLLSDRFSAERPKGSFSTLEIQRTEQGDSAMYLCASSLDVMNTEAFFGQGTRLTVV.